A single sample is the source of the 26 T cell receptor beta chains below, sequenced in a study of blood T cell repertoires in COVID-19. TCRdb keeps only in-frame clones here, not all; method: immunoSEQ multiplex PCR. The sample lists fewer than 400,000 clones, about 90% seen once, with over 4.5% in the top ten. Sequencing used PBMCs or T cells enriched from blood (not recorded which). These receptors were collected from a man aged 30 to 45 who had recovered from COVID-19.

The V gene is TRBV5-4, the J gene TRBJ2-5; tentatively, D is TRBD1 (6 bases). The CDR3 runs to 15 residues. The ends were cut back, 4 bases at V and 1 base at J, with 14 bases in the middle. Germline V gene sequence: CDR1 SGHNT, CDR2 YYREEE (reference sequence). CDR3 nucleotide sequence: TGTGCCAGCAGCCCTGGGGGCAGAACCCAAGAGACCCAGTACTTC. Translating it yields CASSPGGRTQETQYF.

This chain uses TRBV27 with TRBJ1-6, with 10 bases matching TRBD1. The germline gives CDR1 MNHEY, CDR2 SMNVEV (reference sequence). The CDR3 totals 14 residues. The V segment lost 7 bases and the J segment 7 bases; nucleotides outside the gene matches: 4. CDR3 sequence: CASKTGGGNSPLHF. CDR3 in DNA: TGTGCCAGCAAGACAGGGGGCGGCAATTCACCCCTCCACTTT.

This rearrangement joins TRBV24-1 to TRBJ2-3, with 10 bases identical to TRBD1. CDR3 length: 17 residues. In germline, CDR1 is KGHDR, CDR2 SFDVKD. Trimming removed 1 base from V and 4 bases from J; junction bases left unmatched: 7. The CDR3 coding sequence is TGTGCCACCAGTGATTTTCGGCGACAGGGGGCATCAGATACGCAGTATTTT. This codes for CATSDFRRQGASDTQYF.

The rearrangement uses TRBV9 and TRBJ1-3; a possible D gene is TRBD1 (6 bases). Germline CDR1 and CDR2: SGDLS and YYNGEE. Trimming pared 3 bases from V and 0 bases from J, leaving 10 bases between. This CDR3 is built from 15 residues. CDR3 sequence reads: CASSGGGLSGNTIYF. The CDR3 DNA reads as TGTGCCAGCAGCGGCGGGGGGCTCTCTGGAAACACCATATATTTT.

J is TRBJ2-3 and V is TRBV5-8; TRBD1 aligns across 7 bases. V shed 2 bases, J shed 8 bases, and the junction held 11 bases outside the gene matches. The length of the CDR3 is 15 residues. Germline assignment: CDR1 SGHTS and CDR2 YDEGEE. Written as DNA, the CDR3 is TGTGCCAGCAGCTTCCCGACAGGGATCGCGGGTACGCAGTATTTT. Translation: CASSFPTGIAGTQYF.

This rearrangement joins TRBV7-2 to TRBJ2-1; 11 bases match TRBD2. The J segment lost 6 bases and the V segment lost 3 bases, leaving 10 bases of the junction unmatched. The CDR3 totals 17 residues. The V gene's germline CDR1 is SGHTA and CDR2 FQGNSA. In nucleotides, the CDR3 is TGTGCCAGCAGCTTCCCCCCGACTAGCGGGAATCTCAATGAGCAGTTCTTC. Its translation: CASSFPPTSGNLNEQFF.

The chain joins TRBV5-1 to TRBJ1-3; D remains unclear. The CDR3 has 14 amino acids. Per germline, CDR1 SGHRS and CDR2 YFSETQ. V was pared by 4 bases and J by 6 bases, with 14 bases between. The CDR3 region is CASSLDNPKNTIYF. The DNA for the CDR3 is TGCGCCAGCAGCCTCGATAATCCTAAAAACACCATATATTTT.

This chain uses TRBV11-2 with TRBJ1-2; D is perhaps TRBD1 (5 bases). V was trimmed by 8 bases and J by 2 bases, leaving 15 bases between them. The CDR3 has 14 amino acids. Per the germline V gene, CDR1 is SGHAT and CDR2 is FQNNGV. CDR3 nucleotides: TGTGCCAGCCACCGGGCGGGGGGAAACTATGGCTACACCTTC. It encodes CASHRAGGNYGYTF.

The chain employs TRBV5-1 and TRBJ1-5; TRBD1 is a possible D gene (6 bases). The V gene's germline CDR1 is SGHRS and CDR2 YFSETQ. CDR3 size: 15 residues. Trimming removed 4 bases from V and 0 bases from J, with 11 bases in between. In DNA, the CDR3 is TGCGCCAGCAGCCCCGGGACAACTAGCAATCAGCCCCAGCATTTT. As protein: CASSPGTTSNQPQHF.

The rearrangement uses TRBV11-2 and TRBJ1-4; perhaps TRBD1 as D (5 bases). Deletions cut 7 bases from V and 3 bases from J, with 15 bases between. The CDR3 consists of 15 residues. Germline CDR1 SGHAT, CDR2 FQNNGV. The CDR3 DNA reads TGTGCCAGCACACCGAATGACAGACCTAATGAAAAACTGTTTTTT. Encoded protein: CASTPNDRPNEKLFF.

The chain recombines TRBV5-4 with TRBJ1-1; TRBD1 might be the D (6 bases). The CDR3 loop spans 13 amino acids. Looked up from germline, CDR1 is SGHNT and CDR2 is YYREEE (reference sequence). Between the trimmed V and J ends, which lost 4 bases and 4 bases, there was a span of 11 bases. CDR3: CASSRDIGTEAFF. In nucleotides, the CDR3 is TGTGCCAGCAGCCGGGACATCGGCACTGAAGCTTTCTTT.

The chain couples TRBV7-3 to TRBJ2-5, with 9 nucleotides matching TRBD1. This CDR3 has 16 residues. Germline V lookup: CDR1 SGHTA, CDR2 FQGTGA. V trimming: 1 base; J trimming: 2 bases; junction bases outside the gene matches: 5. This CDR3 is CASSLIGQGPQETQYF. For the CDR3, the DNA is TGTGCCAGCAGCTTAATAGGACAGGGGCCTCAAGAGACCCAGTACTTC. Looking up the rest from reference TRBV7-3 and TRBJ2-5 gives the full variable domain: GAGVSQTPSNKVTEKGKYVELRCDPISGHTALYWYRQSLGQGPEFLIYFQGTGAADDSGLPNDRFFAVRPEGSVSTLKIQRTERGDSAVYLCASSLIGQGPQETQYFGPGTRLLVL.

This rearrangement joins TRBV9 to TRBJ2-3, with TRBD2 matching over 7 bases. Per the germline V gene, CDR1 is SGDLS and CDR2 is YYNGEE. With 4 bases clipped from V and 4 bases from J, the junction kept 15 bases outside the gene matches. The CDR3 spans 17 residues. CDR3 bases: TGTGCCAGCAGCCCTAGCGGCTCCGCTCGAAGTTCAGATACGCAGTATTTT. Translating it yields CASSPSGSARSSDTQYF.

Of note for this clone: This sample also contains other DNA sequences that code for the same CDR3. The chain uses TRBV9 and TRBJ1-3; 9 bases are shared with TRBD1. V dropped 0 bases and J dropped 3; count of bases not matched to a gene: 1. The CDR3 consists of 15 residues. The germline CDR1 and CDR2 sequences are SGDLS and YYNGEE. In nucleotides, the CDR3 is TGTGCCAGCAGCGTAGGGACAGGGGATGGAAACACCATATATTTT. Amino acid sequence: CASSVGTGDGNTIYF.

The chain recombines TRBV28 with TRBJ1-1; possibly TRBD1 for D (5 bases). The CDR3 contains 14 residues. CDR1 is MDHEN, CDR2 SYDVKM, per germline. Deletions cut 6 bases from V and 0 bases from J, with 11 bases between. The CDR3 is CASRGGEMNTEAFF. CDR3 nucleotides: TGTGCCAGCAGGGGGGGAGAGATGAACACTGAAGCTTTCTTT. Filled out from reference TRBV28 and TRBJ1-1, the complete variable domain reads DVKVTQSSRYLVKRTGEKVFLECVQDMDHENMFWYRQDPGLGLRLIYFSYDVKMKEKGDIPEGYSVSREKKERFSLILESASTNQTSMYLCASRGGEMNTEAFFGQGTRLTVV.

CDR3 protein: CASLTEMNTEAFF. The CDR3 DNA reads TGTGCCAGCTTAACAGAAATGAACACTGAAGCTTTCTTT. The chain employs TRBV2 and TRBJ1-1; D unclear. The CDR3 runs to 13 residues. V was shortened by 8 bases and J by 0 bases, with 10 bases between the two germline ends. Germline-derived CDR1 and CDR2 are SNHLY and FYNNEI.

The rearrangement uses TRBV9 and TRBJ1-3; the match to TRBD1 covers 8 bases. Germline CDR1 SGDLS, CDR2 YYNGEE. V lost 2 bases and J lost 2; bases outside the gene matches: 3. The CDR3 totals 15 residues. In DNA, the CDR3 is TGTGCCAGCAGCGTTGTGGACAGGGCTGGAAACACCATATATTTT. It encodes CASSVVDRAGNTIYF.

The J gene is TRBJ2-7, the V gene TRBV3-1 (or the pseudogene TRBV3-2); the match to TRBD1 covers 8 bases. Germline V CDR1 and CDR2: LGHDT, YNNKEL (reference sequence). This CDR3 comprises 14 residues. V gave up 4 bases and J gave up 6 bases; unmatched junction bases: 8. The CDR3 region is CASSPRQGLGEQYF. The CDR3 DNA reads TGTGCCAGCAGCCCCAGACAGGGGCTCGGCGAGCAGTACTTC.

This clone was seen a single time. This chain joins TRBV24-1 and TRBJ1-1; D might be TRBD1 (5 bases). The CDR3 loop spans 14 amino acids. V was shortened by 7 bases and J by 3 bases, with 14 bases between the two germline ends. Germline values: CDR1 KGHDR, CDR2 SFDVKD. The CDR3 DNA reads as TGTGCCACCAGGCCTGCCCTAGGGGACACTGAAGCTTTCTTT. Its translation: CATRPALGDTEAFF.

The chain is built from TRBV19 and TRBJ1-5, with D maybe TRBD1 (6 bases). Germline CDR1 is LNHDA and CDR2 is SQIVND (reference sequence). V lost 3 bases to trimming and J lost 9 bases, with 9 bases between them. CDR3 size: 12 residues. The CDR3 DNA reads as TGTGCCAGTAGTATTCCGACAGGGCCCCAGCATTTT. This gives the protein CASSIPTGPQHF. Based on the CDR3 plus reference TRBV19 and TRBJ1-5, the full variable domain is DGGITQSPKYLFRKEGQNVTLSCEQNLNHDAMYWYRQDPGQGLRLIYYSQIVNDFQKGDIAEGYSVSREKKESFPLTVTSAQKNPTAFYLCASSIPTGPQHFGDGTRLSIL.

The V gene is TRBV6-1, the J gene TRBJ2-7, with 7 bases fitting TRBD2. V was clipped by 1 base and J by 3 bases; unmatched bases: 0. The germline V gene encodes CDR1 MNHNS and CDR2 SASEGT. CDR3 length: 13 residues. CDR3 nucleotide sequence: TGTGCCAGCAGTGAAGGGACTAGCTACGAGCAGTACTTC. Protein product: CASSEGTSYEQYF.

V gene TRBV30 combines with J gene TRBJ2-5; D call uncertain. CDR3 length: 13 amino acids. The V and J ends lost 2 bases and 5 bases respectively, with 12 bases between them. Germline CDR1 GTSNPN, CDR2 SVGIG (reference sequence). Here the CDR3 DNA reads TGTGCCTGGAGTTACGGTCTGAGGGAGACCCAGTACTTC. This sequence encodes CAWSYGLRETQYF.

The J gene is TRBJ2-3, the V gene TRBV7-8; D gene ambiguous. CDR3 length: 11 amino acids. The germline CDR1 and CDR2 sequences are SGHVS and FQNEAQ. Deletions cut 5 bases from V and 4 bases from J, with 4 bases between. DNA of the CDR3: TGTGCCAGCAGCAGCCCAGATACGCAGTATTTT. Protein product: CASSSPDTQYF.

The chain links TRBV5-1 to TRBJ2-7, with 9 bases identical to TRBD1. The CDR3 covers 13 residues. Germline CDR1 reads SGHRS; CDR2 reads YFSETQ. J gave up 6 bases and V 4 bases, and 5 bases lay outside the gene matches. The CDR3 here is CASSISGQGEQYF. As DNA, the CDR3 is TGCGCCAGCAGCATCTCGGGACAGGGCGAGCAGTACTTC.

J is TRBJ1-5 and V is TRBV6-5; the match to TRBD1 covers 7 bases. The CDR3 extends over 15 amino acids. The ends lost 5 bases at V and 4 bases at J; junction bases unmatched: 8. Germline V gene data show CDR1 as MNHEY and CDR2 as SVGAGI. The CDR3 region is CASSSRDRGNQPQHF. In DNA form, the CDR3 reads TGTGCCAGCAGTAGCCGGGACAGAGGAAATCAGCCCCAGCATTTT.

As concerns this clone: This may stem from a read error, because a much larger clone lies one nucleotide away. This sample includes further DNA sequences coding for the same CDR3. The CDR3 region is CASSPTGGNQPQHF. For the CDR3, the DNA is TGTGCCAGCAGTCCGACAGGGGGCAATCAGCCCCAGCATTTT. This chain links TRBV6-5 with TRBJ1-5, with 8 bases that match TRBD1. CDR3 size: 14 residues. The J segment lost 2 bases and the V segment lost 5 bases, leaving 2 bases of the junction unmatched. CDR1 MNHEY and CDR2 SVGAGI come from the germline V gene.